The rows below give T cell receptor beta chains drawn from one sample of a study of vaccination effects on CD4 cells after COVID-19. No cognate antigen is known for these TCRs. The protocol was immunoSEQ multiplex PCR, while the TCRdb copy is restricted to in-frame clones and leaves out a portion. The sample contains about 72,000 clones, about 80% of which appear only once. The sample here was CD4+ T cells from PBMCs cultured with HCoV-229E spike peptides, taken after COVID-19 vaccination. The receptors derive from a human donor who received a COVID-19 vaccine. Both conserved end residues are part of each CDR3. Each record gives: D gene, V gene, clone size, J gene, CDR3 DNA, CDR3 protein. The D gene is left open where the match is weak. The size field is filled for only some rows; it gives once, few, many or a size class.

TRBD2	TRBV5-4	-	TRBJ2-5	TGTGCCAGCAGCGGTAAAACTAGCGGGCAAGAGACCCAGTACTTC	CASSGKTSGQETQYF
TRBD2	TRBV18	-	TRBJ2-5	TGTGCCAGCTCACCGACTAGCGGGGCCCAAGAGACCCAGTACTTC	CASSPTSGAQETQYF
-	TRBV7-3	-	TRBJ2-3	TGTGCCAGCAGCTTAAGGGGGATACCCACAGATACGCAGTATTTT	CASSLRGIPTDTQYF
TRBD1	TRBV6-5	-	TRBJ1-2	TGTGCCAGCAGCGACAGGGGGCGAGATATAGGAGGCTACACCTTC	CASSDRGRDIGGYTF
-	TRBV7-7	once	TRBJ2-5	TGTGCCAGCAGCCCGGGACGCGAAGAGACCCAGTACTTC	CASSPGREETQYF
-	TRBV18	-	TRBJ2-5	TGTGCCAGCTCACCGACATTAGCGGATCAAGAGACCCAGTACTTC	CASSPTLADQETQYF
-	TRBV3-1/TRBV3-2	-	TRBJ1-5	TGTGCCAGCAGCCTGAGGGTAGGGAATCAGCCCCAGCATTTT	CASSLRVGNQPQHF
-	TRBV4-1	-	TRBJ2-3	TGCGCCAGCAGCCAAGACAGACGACTACTCCTCCTTGATACGCAGTATTTT	CASSQDRRLLLLDTQYF
-	TRBV9	few	TRBJ1-6	TGTGCCAGCAGCGTAGGGGGTTCAGGGATAGAATATTCACCCCTCCACTTT	CASSVGGSGIEYSPLHF
TRBD2	TRBV3-1/TRBV3-2	-	TRBJ2-5	TGTGCCAGCAGCCAAGGGACTAGCGGGGGCCTGGTGTACTTC	CASSQGTSGGLVYF
-	TRBV4-3	once	TRBJ1-6	TGCGCCAGCAGCCAAGATTGGGAACTTTCGGATTCACCCCTCCACTTT	CASSQDWELSDSPLHF
-	TRBV7-2	-	TRBJ2-2	TGTGCCAGCAGCTGGGGCAGGGGGGGCACCGGGGAGCTGTTTTTT	CASSWGRGGTGELFF
TRBD1	TRBV6-5	-	TRBJ1-2	TGTGCCAGCAGTTCCCTACTAGGAGGGGGCGAGGGCTACACCTTC	CASSSLLGGGEGYTF
-	TRBV5-6	-	TRBJ1-4	TGTGCCAGCAGCTTGAAGTGGGGTAGGGCTAATGAAAAACTGTTTTTT	CASSLKWGRANEKLFF
-	TRBV6-5	-	TRBJ1-2	TGTGCCAGCAGTTCCTGGGGGGAAAAGGTTGGCTACACCTTC	CASSSWGEKVGYTF
-	TRBV7-9	-	TRBJ2-3	TGTGCCAGCAGCCCTTTCCGTGCAGATACGCAGTATTTT	CASSPFRADTQYF
-	TRBV15	-	TRBJ2-5	TGTGCCACCAGCCGGGCGGGGGCTTCGGAACAAGAGACCCAGTACTTC	CATSRAGASEQETQYF
TRBD2	TRBV9	-	TRBJ2-2	TGTGCCAGCAGCGTAGTAGCGGGGGGCAGCACCGGGGAGCTGTTTTTT	CASSVVAGGSTGELFF
-	TRBV11-2	-	TRBJ2-5	TGTGCCAGCAGCTTAAACTACCAAGAGACCCAGTACTTC	CASSLNYQETQYF
TRBD1	TRBV19	once	TRBJ1-2	TGTGCCAGTACCAAGGGACAGGGCAAAGATGGCTACACCTTC	CASTKGQGKDGYTF
-	TRBV5-1	-	TRBJ2-2	TGCGCCAGCGCTGACATCGGGGGATCCGGGGAGCTGTTTTTT	CASADIGGSGELFF
TRBD1	TRBV5-6	-	TRBJ1-4	TGTGCCAGCAGCATAGGGACAGGGGATAATGAAAAACTGTTTTTT	CASSIGTGDNEKLFF
-	TRBV20-1	few	TRBJ1-2	TGCAGTGCTAGTCTGGGTGGGAGTGATGGCTACACCTTC	CSASLGGSDGYTF
-	TRBV11-3	few	TRBJ2-6	TGTGCCAGCAGCCTCGGGGACCTCCTTGCAGGGGCCAACGTCCTGACTTTC	CASSLGDLLAGANVLTF
-	TRBV4-1	-	TRBJ1-4	TGCGCCAGCAGCTCCCCAAGAAGCGCAACTAATGAAAAACTGTTTTTT	CASSSPRSATNEKLFF
TRBD2	TRBV7-3	few	TRBJ2-3	TGTGCCAGCAGCTCCGGGACTAGCAGCACAGATACGCAGTATTTT	CASSSGTSSTDTQYF
-	TRBV10-3	-	TRBJ1-3	TGTGCCACAGGGATCCTCGGAAACACCATATATTTT	CATGILGNTIYF
-	TRBV18	-	TRBJ2-2	TGTGCCAGCTCACCCCCCTCTACAGGGAACACCGGGGAGCTGTTTTTT	CASSPPSTGNTGELFF
-	TRBV6-1	-	TRBJ1-1	TGTGCCAGCAGTGAATTTCAGTTCACTGAAGCTTTCTTT	CASSEFQFTEAFF
TRBD1	TRBV27	few	TRBJ1-2	TGTGCCAGCAGTTACAGGGGGGCGGGTGGCTACACCTTC	CASSYRGAGGYTF
TRBD1	TRBV19	-	TRBJ1-5	TGTGCCAGTAGAGACAGGGGTAATCAGCCCCAGCATTTT	CASRDRGNQPQHF
TRBD2	TRBV7-2	-	TRBJ2-5	TGTGCCAGCAGCCCCCAGAGTACTAGCGGGGGACGAGAGACCCAGTACTTC	CASSPQSTSGGRETQYF
TRBD2	TRBV7-2	-	TRBJ2-5	TGTGCCAGCAGCTCATCTAGCGGGGGGAGGGAGACCCAGTACTTC	CASSSSSGGRETQYF
-	TRBV9	-	TRBJ1-3	TGTGCCAGCAGCGCCCCCGGGACCCGAAGGTCTGGAAACACCATATATTTT	CASSAPGTRRSGNTIYF
-	TRBV7-3	few	TRBJ2-2	TGTGCCAGCAGCCCCACCGGGGGCGGGGAGCTGTTTTTT	CASSPTGGGELFF
TRBD1	TRBV6-6	few	TRBJ1-2	TGTGCCAGCAGAACGGGACAGGGCAGAGGCTACACCTTC	CASRTGQGRGYTF
-	TRBV30	-	TRBJ2-5	TGTGCCTGGAGTGTACTCCCTACAGGGTCCCAAGAGACCCAGTACTTC	CAWSVLPTGSQETQYF
-	TRBV7-2	few	TRBJ1-2	TGTGCCAGCAGCGCGGGAGCGGGGGGCTACACCTTC	CASSAGAGGYTF
TRBD2	TRBV24-1	-	TRBJ2-5	TGTGCCACCAGTGATTCCTCAGCGGGGAAGGAGACCCAGTACTTC	CATSDSSAGKETQYF
TRBD1	TRBV24-1	-	TRBJ2-1	TGTGCCACCAGTGATCCAGGACAGGCCGACAATGAGCAGTTCTTC	CATSDPGQADNEQFF
TRBD1	TRBV15	-	TRBJ2-2	TGTGCCACCAGCAGAGCGGCAGGGGGCGCAACCGGGGAGCTGTTTTTT	CATSRAAGGATGELFF
-	TRBV6-5	-	TRBJ1-1	TGTGCCAGCAGTTATATCGGGAACACTGAAGCTTTCTTT	CASSYIGNTEAFF
-	TRBV9	-	TRBJ2-5	TGTGCCAGCAGCGTAGGTCATAACCCTGGGGGGCAAGAGACCCAGTACTTC	CASSVGHNPGGQETQYF
-	TRBV3-1/TRBV3-2	-	TRBJ1-5	TGTGCCAGCAGCAGTCAGGGGCGGAATCAGCCCCAGCATTTT	CASSSQGRNQPQHF
-	TRBV24-1	once	TRBJ2-3	TGTGCCACCAGTACTCCAGAGGGGCTACCAGATACGCAGTATTTT	CATSTPEGLPDTQYF